This T cell receptor (beta chain) derives from a study of CD8 T cells in ankylosing spondylitis. Study-level points and caveats: Disease-associated clonotypes exhibited CD8+ identity and were relatively infrequent in peripheral blood. Reports say disease-linked clones showed up significantly more in matched ankylosing spondylitis synovial fluid.

A single record per CDR3 protein comes from TCRdb applying MiXCR to the 5' RACE reads. This table has some 240,000 distinct CDR3 sequences, approximately 20% appearing once. Of note for this clonotype: What it binds is unknown.

Per germline, CDR1 SQVTM and CDR2 ANQGSEA. Germline trimming cut 0 bases from V and 3 bases from J; bases unmatched to any gene: 12. This CDR3 is built from 17 residues. The chain uses TRBV29-1 and TRBJ2-3; 7 bases agree with TRBD2. Sequenced: blood, either unsorted or a sorted T cell fraction (not recorded which). This sequence was found in a male donor with ankylosing spondylitis or in good health (not recorded which). In DNA form, the CDR3 reads TGCAGCGTTGAAGATCGGAAGATCTTCGGGAGGACAGATACGCAGTATTTT. It specifies CSVEDRKIFGRTDTQYF.